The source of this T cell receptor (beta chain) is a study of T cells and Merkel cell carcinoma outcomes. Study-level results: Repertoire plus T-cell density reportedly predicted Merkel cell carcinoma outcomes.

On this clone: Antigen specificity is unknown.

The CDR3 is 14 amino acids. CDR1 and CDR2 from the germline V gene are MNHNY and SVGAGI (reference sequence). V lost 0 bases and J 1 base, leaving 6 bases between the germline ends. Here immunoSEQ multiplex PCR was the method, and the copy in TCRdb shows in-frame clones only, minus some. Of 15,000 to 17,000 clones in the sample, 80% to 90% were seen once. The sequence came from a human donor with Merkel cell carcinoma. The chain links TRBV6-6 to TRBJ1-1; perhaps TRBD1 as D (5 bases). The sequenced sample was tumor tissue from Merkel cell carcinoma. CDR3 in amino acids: CASSYSDRNTEAFF. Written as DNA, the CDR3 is TGTGCCAGCAGTTACTCTGACAGGAACACTGAAGCTTTCTTT.